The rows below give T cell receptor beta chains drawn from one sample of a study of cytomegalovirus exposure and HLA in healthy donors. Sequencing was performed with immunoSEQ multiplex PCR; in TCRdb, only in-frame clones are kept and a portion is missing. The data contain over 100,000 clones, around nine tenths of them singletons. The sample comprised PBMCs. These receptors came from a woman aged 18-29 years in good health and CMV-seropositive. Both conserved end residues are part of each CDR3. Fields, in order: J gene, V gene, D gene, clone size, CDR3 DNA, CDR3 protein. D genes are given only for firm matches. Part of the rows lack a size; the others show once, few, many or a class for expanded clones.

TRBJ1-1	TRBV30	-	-	TGTGCCTGGAGCCTGAGGTATTACACTGAAGCTTTCTTT	CAWSLRYYTEAFF
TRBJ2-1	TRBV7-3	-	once	TGTGCCAGCAGCTTAACGCGTGGCTCCTACAATGAGCAGTTCTTC	CASSLTRGSYNEQFF
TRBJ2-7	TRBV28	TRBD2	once	TGTGCCAGCAGCCCTGGGACTAGCGGGAGCTACGAGCAGTACTTC	CASSPGTSGSYEQYF
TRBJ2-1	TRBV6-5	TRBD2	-	TGTGCCAGCAGTTACGGTTGGGGAGGGTTCAATGAGCAGTTCTTC	CASSYGWGGFNEQFF
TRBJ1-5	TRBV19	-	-	TGTGCCAGTAGTAGGGAAGCGGTTAACCATCAGCCCCAGCATTTT	CASSREAVNHQPQHF
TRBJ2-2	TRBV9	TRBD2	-	TGTGCCAGCAGCGCCGGGAGGGGGACCCAGAACACCGGGGAGCTGTTTTTT	CASSAGRGTQNTGELFF
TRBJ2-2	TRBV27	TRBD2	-	TGTGCCAGCAGTTTATCTTCCCCCTTCGGGGGGGGGACGAACACCGGGGAGCTGTTTTTT	CASSLSSPFGGGTNTGELFF
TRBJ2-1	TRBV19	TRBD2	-	TGTGCCAGTAGTATAGGAAGATTTGGACTAGCGAGGAGCAAGGAGCAGTTCTTC	CASSIGRFGLARSKEQFF
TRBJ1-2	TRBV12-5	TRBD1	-	TGTGCTAGTGGTACCGGGACAGGGGCTCCTCGGGACACCTTC	CASGTGTGAPRDTF
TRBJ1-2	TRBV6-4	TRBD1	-	TGTGCCAGCAGCCAGACAGGGAACAACTATGGCTACACCTTC	CASSQTGNNYGYTF
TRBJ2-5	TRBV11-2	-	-	TGTGCCAGCAGCTCCTCCCCAACAGCGGCAGAGACCCAGTACTTC	CASSSSPTAAETQYF
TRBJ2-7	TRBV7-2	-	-	TGTGCCAGCAGCTCAATTCAGGGATACGAGCAGTACTTC	CASSSIQGYEQYF
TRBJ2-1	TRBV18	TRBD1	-	TGTGCCAGCTCACCACCCAACCAGGGGGTCAGCCGGGGTAATGAGCAGTTCTTC	CASSPPNQGVSRGNEQFF
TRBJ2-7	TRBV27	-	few	TGTGCCAGCAGTAGACGTGAAGGGGTAAAGCAGTACTTC	CASSRREGVKQYF
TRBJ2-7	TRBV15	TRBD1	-	TGTGCCACCAGCCGTTGGGCAGGGGGCCTCTACGAGCAGTACTTC	CATSRWAGGLYEQYF
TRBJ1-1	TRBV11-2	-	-	TGTGCCAGCAGCTTAGACAGATGGAGTACTGAAGCTTTCTTT	CASSLDRWSTEAFF
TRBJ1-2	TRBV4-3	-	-	TGCGCCAGCAGCCAAGCTGCATCAGGGGCAGGAGGCTACACCTTC	CASSQAASGAGGYTF
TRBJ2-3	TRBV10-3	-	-	TGTGCCATCAGTGACCCAACCCGGGACAACACAGATACGCAGTATTTT	CAISDPTRDNTDTQYF
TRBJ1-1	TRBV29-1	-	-	TGCAGCGTTGAGAGGCAGGGGAACACTGAAGCTTTCTTT	CSVERQGNTEAFF
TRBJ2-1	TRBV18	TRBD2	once	TGTGCCAGCTCCCCCAATAGCGGGACGTTCTACAATGAGCAGTTCTTC	CASSPNSGTFYNEQFF
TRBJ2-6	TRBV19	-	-	TGTGCCAGTTTACAGGGAAACCCTGGGGCCAACGTCCTGACTTTC	CASLQGNPGANVLTF
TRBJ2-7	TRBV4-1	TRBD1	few	TGCGCCAGCAGCCAACCGGGACAGGGGACCTACGAGCAGTACTTC	CASSQPGQGTYEQYF
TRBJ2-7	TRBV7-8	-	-	TGTGCCAGCAGCCGGTTACAGGGATACGAGCAGTACTTC	CASSRLQGYEQYF
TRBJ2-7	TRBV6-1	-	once	TGTGCCAGCAGTCCTGGGGCCAGCGTGCAGTACTTC	CASSPGASVQYF
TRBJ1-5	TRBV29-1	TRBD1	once	TGCAGCGTTGAAGAGGACAGGAATCAGCCCCAGCATTTT	CSVEEDRNQPQHF
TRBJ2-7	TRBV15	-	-	TGTGCCACCAGCAGAGATCAGGGGTCCTACGAGCAGTACTTC	CATSRDQGSYEQYF
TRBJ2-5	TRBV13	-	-	TGTGCCAGCAGCTTAGTCGGGGAGGAGACCCAGTACTTC	CASSLVGEETQYF
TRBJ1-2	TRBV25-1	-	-	TGTGCCAGCAGACTTTTGGTGGGCTCTCCTAACTATGGCTACACCTTC	CASRLLVGSPNYGYTF
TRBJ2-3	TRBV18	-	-	TGTGCCAGCTCACCACAGTCAACTAGTCTGGATCAAGATACGCAGTATTTT	CASSPQSTSLDQDTQYF
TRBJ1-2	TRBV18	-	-	TGTGCCAGCTCCCCTCGACAGACCGTCCTTAACTATGGCTACACCTTC	CASSPRQTVLNYGYTF
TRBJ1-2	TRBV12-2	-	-	TGTGCAAGTCCCTCAGGGGATCCTAACTATGGCTACACCTTC	CASPSGDPNYGYTF
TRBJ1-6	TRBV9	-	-	TGTGCCAGCAGCGCAACAATGCAGGGGAAGACTAATTCACCCCTCCACTTT	CASSATMQGKTNSPLHF
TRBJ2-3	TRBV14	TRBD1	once	TGTGCCAGCAGCCAAGGGTTGGTGACAGGGAACACAGATACGCAGTATTTT	CASSQGLVTGNTDTQYF
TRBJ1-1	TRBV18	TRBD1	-	TGTGCCAGCTCACCCAGGACAGGTTATATGAACACTGAAGCTTTCTTT	CASSPRTGYMNTEAFF
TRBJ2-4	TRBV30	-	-	TGTGCCTGGAGTGTATGGAGGACGGATAAAAACATTCAGTACTTC	CAWSVWRTDKNIQYF
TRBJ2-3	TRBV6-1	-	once	TGTGCCACGAGGGCTACCACAGATACGCAGTATTTT	CATRATTDTQYF
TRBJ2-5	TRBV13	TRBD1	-	TGTGCCAGCAGCTTAGGTGACAGGGGAGAGACCCAGTACTTC	CASSLGDRGETQYF
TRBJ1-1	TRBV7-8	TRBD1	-	TGTGCCAGCAGCCGGATATGGGGGGACAGGGGCATGGCCACTGAAGCTTTCTTT	CASSRIWGDRGMATEAFF
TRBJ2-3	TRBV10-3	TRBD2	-	TGTGCCATCAGTGAGTCCTACTTGGCGGGGGGCCCCACAGATACGCAGTATTTT	CAISESYLAGGPTDTQYF
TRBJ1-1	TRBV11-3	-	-	TGTGCCAGCAGCTTGCGTTATAGGGGGAGAACTGAAGCTTTCTTT	CASSLRYRGRTEAFF
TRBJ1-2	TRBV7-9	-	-	TGTGCCAGCCGAGGGGGGGGAATGATTGGCTACACCTTC	CASRGGGMIGYTF
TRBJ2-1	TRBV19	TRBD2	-	TGTGCCAGTAGTATACCCTCTAGCGGCCCCTCCTACAATGAGCAGTTCTTC	CASSIPSSGPSYNEQFF
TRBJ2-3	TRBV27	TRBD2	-	TGTGCCAGCAGAACGGGGACTAGCGGCACAGATACGCAGTATTTT	CASRTGTSGTDTQYF
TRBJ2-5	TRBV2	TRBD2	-	TGTGCCAGCAGTGACTGGACTAGCGGGCTGGTGACCCAGTACTTC	CASSDWTSGLVTQYF
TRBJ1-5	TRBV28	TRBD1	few	TGTGCCAGCGGACAGGGACATCAGCCCCAGCATTTT	CASGQGHQPQHF